These T cell receptor beta chains were read from a single sample in a study of metastatic and nonmetastatic thyroid tumors. Via MiXCR, TCRdb re-called the PCR reads. The sample comprises roughly 30,000 clones, less than 4% of which are singletons, and about 3.2% rests with the top ten. Input material: blood. These receptors all stem from a male donor with papillary thyroid cancer or a benign thyroid nodule (not recorded which). Some clones in this sample may be carry-over from other donors' samples. CDR3s include the opening cysteine and the closing phenylalanine or tryptophan. D genes are given only for firm matches. Part of the rows lack a size; the others show once, few, many or a class for expanded clones.

cdr3_aa,cdr3_nt,v_call,clone_size,d_call,j_call
CASSQDGGGTEAFF,TGCGCCAGCAGCCAAGATGGGGGGGGCACTGAAGCTTTCTTT,TRBV4-3,many,-,TRBJ1-1
CASSTRVQGINEQFF,TGTGCCAGCAGTACCCGTGTGCAGGGGATTAATGAGCAGTTCTTC,TRBV12-3/TRBV12-4,many,-,TRBJ2-1
CASSPYPAGELFF,TGTGCCAGCAGTCCTTACCCAGCCGGGGAGCTGTTTTTT,TRBV28,few,-,TRBJ2-2
CASSLNIETEQFF,TGCGCCAGCAGCTTAAATATAGAAACAGAGCAGTTCTTC,TRBV5-1,many,-,TRBJ2-1
CAISVLEGVYEQYF,TGTGCCATCAGTGTCCTAGAGGGTGTCTACGAGCAGTACTTC,TRBV10-3,-,-,TRBJ2-7
CASLPRSGYEQYF,TGTGCCAGCCTCCCTCGCTCGGGATACGAGCAGTACTTC,TRBV6-2/TRBV6-3,medium-sized,-,TRBJ2-7
CSASALGGEQFF,TGCAGTGCTAGCGCTCTGGGGGGTGAGCAGTTCTTC,TRBV20-1,-,-,TRBJ2-1
CASRYSGVGNTIYF,TGTGCCAGCAGATATTCAGGGGTCGGAAACACCATATATTTT,TRBV6-5,-,-,TRBJ1-3
CASFRGGTGELFF,TGTGCCAGTTTTCGGGGGGGCACCGGGGAGCTGTTTTTT,TRBV12-3/TRBV12-4,few,TRBD2,TRBJ2-2
CASSHWQVTDTQYF,TGCGCCAGCAGCCATTGGCAGGTCACAGATACGCAGTATTTT,TRBV5-1,-,-,TRBJ2-3
CAISARNTEAFF,TGTGCCATCAGCGCGAGAAACACTGAAGCTTTCTTT,TRBV10-3,-,-,TRBJ1-1
CANSFGGRYKQYF,TGTGCCAACAGTTTTGGGGGACGGTACAAGCAGTACTTC,TRBV12-3/TRBV12-4,few,-,TRBJ2-7
CASSPGTGDSDEQFF,TGTGCCAGCAGTCCCGGGACAGGGGATTCGGATGAGCAGTTCTTC,TRBV6-1,few,TRBD1,TRBJ2-1
CAISAGGQGAGTVYEQYF,TGTGCCATCAGTGCTGGGGGACAGGGAGCGGGGACCGTCTACGAGCAGTACTTC,TRBV10-3,few,TRBD1,TRBJ2-7
CSASGGQGSWSTEAFF,TGCAGTGCTAGTGGCGGACAGGGGAGTTGGAGCACTGAAGCTTTCTTT,TRBV20-1,many,TRBD1,TRBJ1-1
CASSPRQGGTDTQYF,TGTGCCAGCAGTCCAAGACAGGGGGGCACAGATACGCAGTATTTT,TRBV6-1,medium-sized,TRBD1,TRBJ2-3
CASSESFGGTEAFF,TGCGCCAGCAGTGAGAGTTTCGGGGGCACTGAAGCTTTCTTT,TRBV10-2,-,-,TRBJ1-1
CASSLRHSGSQETQYF,TGTGCCAGCAGCTTGAGACATAGCGGATCCCAAGAGACCCAGTACTTC,TRBV7-2,many,-,TRBJ2-5
CASSSTGFLDTQYF,TGTGCCAGCAGTTCGACAGGGTTTTTAGATACGCAGTATTTT,TRBV27,-,TRBD1,TRBJ2-3
CASTGGAGANVLTF,TGTGCCAGCACAGGGGGCGCTGGGGCCAACGTCCTGACTTTC,TRBV6-2/TRBV6-3,few,TRBD1,TRBJ2-6
CASSLNRGSDTQYF,TGTGCCAGCAGCTTGAACCGGGGCTCAGATACGCAGTATTTT,TRBV27,few,-,TRBJ2-3
CASSSGTSEKLFF,TGTGCCAGCAGTTCCGGGACAAGCGAAAAACTGTTTTTT,TRBV12-3/TRBV12-4,many,-,TRBJ1-4
CASSLGKGRRYEQYF,TGCGCCAGCAGCTTGGGAAAGGGAAGGAGGTACGAGCAGTACTTC,TRBV5-1,-,-,TRBJ2-7
CASSPQRGRETQYF,TGCGCCAGCAGCCCCCAGAGGGGGCGGGAGACCCAGTACTTC,TRBV5-1,-,TRBD1,TRBJ2-5
CASSGQDSRDTQYF,TGTGCCAGCAGCGGCCAGGACAGTCGAGATACGCAGTATTTT,TRBV9,many,-,TRBJ2-3
CASSRDLPNSDTQYF,TGTGCCAGCAGCAGGGACTTACCAAACTCAGATACGCAGTATTTT,TRBV6-1,-,-,TRBJ2-3
CASTIDPSGANVLTF,TGTGCCAGCACCATCGACCCCTCTGGGGCCAACGTCCTGACTTTC,TRBV27,medium-sized,-,TRBJ2-6
CASRATSGRYNEQFF,TGTGCCAGCAGAGCGACTAGCGGGAGGTACAATGAGCAGTTCTTC,TRBV6-2/TRBV6-3,-,TRBD2,TRBJ2-1
CASSLGRVSEQYF,TGTGCCAGCAGTCTAGGACGAGTTAGCGAGCAGTACTTC,TRBV6-2/TRBV6-3,medium-sized,-,TRBJ2-7
CASSLASSYEQYF,TGTGCCAGCAGTCTTGCTAGCTCCTACGAGCAGTACTTC,TRBV6-1,medium-sized,-,TRBJ2-7
CASTEGRETATQYF,TGTGCCAGCACTGAAGGGCGGGAGACGGCTACACAGTATTTT,TRBV6-1,few,TRBD2,TRBJ2-3
CASSLDTSYGYTF,TGTGCCAGCAGTTTAGACACTTCTTATGGCTACACCTTC,TRBV28,-,-,TRBJ1-2
CASSLLGQVYGYTF,TGTGCCAGCAGCTTATTAGGGCAGGTTTATGGCTACACCTTC,TRBV7-2,medium-sized,-,TRBJ1-2
CASSRISGEGGYTF,TGTGCCAGCAGCCGGATTTCAGGGGAGGGTGGCTACACCTTC,TRBV11-2,medium-sized,-,TRBJ1-2
CASRLAPPTGEYGCTF,TGTGCTAGTCGTCTTGCCCCGCCGACAGGGGAGTATGGCTGCACCTTC,TRBV12-5,few,TRBD1,TRBJ1-2
CASSYGGNTGELFF,TGTGCCAGCAGCTACGGGGGAAACACCGGGGAGCTGTTTTTT,TRBV5-5,-,-,TRBJ2-2
CASSEGNTFNGYTF,TGTGCCAGCAGTGAAGGGAACACTTTTAATGGCTACACCTTC,TRBV6-1,-,-,TRBJ1-2
CASSGGGQNQNTEAFF,TGTGCCAGCAGTGGGGGCGGCCAGAACCAGAACACTGAAGCTTTCTTT,TRBV28,-,-,TRBJ1-1
CASSHSRGKGETQYF,TGCGCCAGCAGCCATTCCCGAGGGAAAGGAGAGACCCAGTACTTC,TRBV4-1,few,-,TRBJ2-5
CSVAGTANTEAFF,TGCAGCGTTGCCGGGACAGCGAACACTGAAGCTTTCTTT,TRBV29-1,many,TRBD1,TRBJ1-1
CSAKASGKETQYF,TGCAGTGCTAAGGCTAGCGGTAAAGAGACCCAGTACTTC,TRBV20-1,few,TRBD2,TRBJ2-5
CASSLGLGTGELFF,TGTGCCAGCAGCTTAGGGTTGGGCACCGGGGAGCTGTTTTTT,TRBV7-9,-,-,TRBJ2-2
CASSTGTGSNQPQHF,TGTGCCAGCAGTACCGGGACAGGGAGCAATCAGCCCCAGCATTTT,TRBV6-2/TRBV6-3,-,TRBD1,TRBJ1-5